This T cell receptor beta chain was sequenced in a study of blood T cell repertoires in COVID-19. Clones were read by immunoSEQ multiplex PCR, and TCRdb kept only the in-frame ones, dropping some. The data show 84,000 or so clones, with roughly 80% seen just once and around 49% held by the top ten. This CDR3 is built from 18 residues. J is TRBJ2-2 and V is TRBV21-1; the tabulated D call, TRBD2, remains unverified against the DNA. TRBV21-1 is designated a pseudogene. The receptor's source is a human donor in a cohort sampled during active COVID-19. The sample comprised peripheral blood. The CDR3 DNA sequence: TGTGCCAGCAGCAAAGTAAGACTAGCGGGAGGGCTGGCCGGGGAGCTGTTTTTT. Translation: CASSKVRLAGGLAGELFF.